This T cell receptor (beta chain) stems from a study of beta chain features in type 1 diabetes. The investigators reverse transcribed all of the isolated RNA, so they sequenced expressed TCRB transcripts. Clones were read by immunoSEQ multiplex PCR, and TCRdb kept only the in-frame ones, dropping some. The repertoire consists of hundreds of thousands of clones, with 17% occurring once and the leading ten covering roughly 0.025%. The receptor was derived from a woman aged 18-29 years in good health. The specimen sequenced was naive CD4+ T cells from blood.

The CDR3 DNA follows: TGTGCCAGCAAAACACAGGGGATCGAAAGGCAGCCCCAGCATTTT. Translation: CASKTQGIERQPQHF. This chain connects TRBV27 to TRBJ1-5; 7 nucleotides match TRBD1. V was clipped by 7 bases and J by 7 bases; unmatched bases: 13. From germline, CDR1 is MNHEY and CDR2 SMNVEV (reference sequence). The CDR3 has 15 residues.